Presented here are 18 T cell receptor beta chains from one specimen sequenced in a study of T cell repertoires in cytomegalovirus infection. TCRdb redid the calling of the reads with MiXCR, one entry per CDR3 protein. The table shows 450,000 to 550,000 distinct CDR3 sequences, with approximately 42% occurring only once. These receptors are not linked to any known antigen. The input for sequencing was cultured PBMCs, taken from culture after CMV antigen stimulation. The receptor set was obtained from a human donor in good health (CMV status not recorded). Some clones in this sample may be carry-over from other donors' samples.

There are many counts of this clonotype. The V gene is TRBV20-1, the J gene TRBJ2-7, with 7 bases that match TRBD2. The CDR3 extends over 14 amino acids. Germline CDR1 and CDR2: DFQATT and SNEGSKA (reference sequence). Trimming took 0 bases from V and 1 from J; bases not matched to a gene: 3. CDR3 amino acids: CSARDPAGSYEQYF. The CDR3 region has the DNA TGCAGTGCTAGAGACCCAGCGGGATCCTACGAGCAGTACTTC.

The table lists this clonotype with a few counts. Written as DNA, the CDR3 is TGTGCCAGCAGCCGCCAGGACGGACCCTACGAGCAGTACTTC. Translated, it gives CASSRQDGPYEQYF. The chain carries TRBV7-2 and TRBJ2-7, with no clear D. The CDR3 totals 14 residues. Germline CDR1 SGHTA, CDR2 FQGNSA. Trimming pared 5 bases from V and 2 bases from J, leaving 13 bases between.

This clonotype was picked up a small number of times. This sequence joins TRBV7-2 and TRBJ2-1; D possibly corresponds to TRBD2 (6 bases). The germline V and J ends were trimmed by 2 bases and 3 bases, with 14 bases remaining between them. The CDR3 runs to 16 residues. Germline values: CDR1 SGHTA, CDR2 FQGNSA. CDR3 residues: CASSLSWRDFYNEQFF. DNA for the CDR3: TGTGCCAGCAGCTTAAGTTGGCGGGACTTCTACAATGAGCAGTTCTTC.

The sample holds a few counts of this clonotype. The chain has TRBV7-2 and TRBJ2-2; weak D call: TRBD1 (6 bases). The germline V and J ends were trimmed by 1 base and 8 bases, with 14 bases remaining between them. The CDR3 consists of 15 residues. Germline assignment: CDR1 SGHTA and CDR2 FQGNSA. For the CDR3, the DNA is TGTGCCAGCAGCTTAGTCAATTTGGGGGCAGGGGAGCTGTTTTTT. This sequence encodes CASSLVNLGAGELFF.

There are a few counts of this clonotype. The V call is TRBV7-2, the J call TRBJ2-5, with a tentative D call TRBD1 (6 bases). V lost 5 bases to trimming and J lost 3 bases, with 7 bases between them. Germline lookup yields CDR1 SGHTA and CDR2 FQGNSA. The CDR3 totals 12 residues. The CDR3, as DNA: TGTGCCAGCAGCAAGGGGGAAGAGACCCAGTACTTC. This sequence encodes CASSKGEETQYF.

This clonotype has only a few counts. The rearrangement links TRBV7-2 to TRBJ1-1, with D unclear. The CDR3 extends over 16 amino acids. Trimming pared 5 bases from V and 4 bases from J, leaving 20 bases between. Germline CDR1 SGHTA, CDR2 FQGNSA. The CDR3 loop is CASSPRTSPGVTEAFF. CDR3 nucleotide sequence: TGTGCCAGCAGCCCTCGGACCTCTCCCGGGGTCACTGAAGCTTTCTTT.

The chain is built from TRBV4-3 and TRBJ1-5, with 9 bases fitting TRBD1. With V trimmed by 0 bases and J by 4 bases, 4 bases remained unmatched. CDR3 length: 16 amino acids. Germline V lookup: CDR1 LGHNA, CDR2 YSLEER. The CDR3 spells CASSQDHGTGNQPQHF. The DNA for the CDR3 is TGCGCCAGCAGCCAAGATCATGGGACAGGGAATCAGCCCCAGCATTTT.

In its sample, this clonotype was seen a few times. The chain employs TRBV19 and TRBJ2-2; weak D call: TRBD2 (5 bases). The CDR3 has 16 residues. V was clipped by 6 bases and J by 4 bases, with 18 bases between them. Germline V gene data show CDR1 as LNHDA and CDR2 as SQIVND (reference sequence). CDR3 bases: TGTGCCAGTAGAGTTTCTGGGAGCTCGGGCACCGGGGAGCTGTTTTTT. Its protein product is CASRVSGSSGTGELFF.

This sequence joins TRBV5-1 and TRBJ2-5; 7 bases are a match to TRBD2. Germline V gene lookup returns CDR1 SGHRS and CDR2 YFSETQ. The CDR3 extends over 14 amino acids. Trimming cost V 3 bases and J 5 bases; bases outside gene matches: 7. The CDR3 here is CASSSGASGETQYF. The CDR3, as DNA: TGCGCCAGCAGCTCTGGGGCTAGCGGCGAGACCCAGTACTTC.

The chain uses TRBV7-2 and TRBJ2-7; 8 nucleotides match TRBD2. J lost 3 bases, V lost 5 bases, and 9 bases had no gene match. The CDR3 length is 15 residues. From germline, CDR1 is SGHTA and CDR2 FQGNSA. CDR3 residues: CASSTGGGEYYEQYF. CDR3 bases: TGTGCCAGCAGCACGGGGGGGGGGGAGTACTACGAGCAGTACTTC. Using reference TRBV7-2 and TRBJ2-7 for the parts outside the CDR3, the full variable domain is GAGVSQSPSNKVTEKGKDVELRCDPISGHTALYWYRQSLGQGLEFLIYFQGNSAPDKSGLPSDRFSAERTGGSVSTLTIQRTQQEDSAVYLCASSTGGGEYYEQYFGPGTRLTVT.

This rearrangement joins TRBV2 to TRBJ2-4, with 7 bases identical to TRBD2. With 5 bases clipped from V and 1 base from J, the junction kept 17 bases outside the gene matches. Germline assignment: CDR1 SNHLY and CDR2 FYNNEI. The CDR3 length is 19 residues. DNA for the CDR3: TGTGCCAGCAGTTTTCAGAGGGGAGGGGAGCGGGATGCCAAAAACATTCAGTACTTC. Translation gives CASSFQRGGERDAKNIQYF.

The genes are TRBV2 and TRBJ1-5; D may be TRBD1 (5 bases). This CDR3 region has 14 residues. Per germline, CDR1 SNHLY and CDR2 FYNNEI. The V gene lost 3 bases and the J gene lost 4 bases, with 10 bases spanning the gap. The CDR3: CASSDLWGNQPQHF. In nucleotides, the CDR3 is TGTGCCAGCAGTGACCTTTGGGGGAATCAGCCCCAGCATTTT.

The rearrangement joins TRBV7-2 to TRBJ2-7; 9 bases line up with TRBD2. Trimming at V came to 3 bases and at J to 4 bases, leaving 4 bases not matched to a gene. CDR3 size: 14 residues. Germline assignment: CDR1 SGHTA and CDR2 FQGNSA. CDR3 amino acids: CASSFIAGEYEQYF. The CDR3 coding sequence is TGTGCCAGCAGCTTTATAGCGGGAGAGTACGAGCAGTACTTC.

About this clonotype itself: Without the conserved terminal phenylalanine or tryptophan, this CDR3 likely stems from a read error. The chain carries TRBV7-8 and TRBJ2-1; D assignment may be TRBD1 or TRBD2 (5 bases each). V was shortened by 5 bases and J by 2 bases, with 16 bases between the two germline ends. Germline V lookup: CDR1 SGHVS, CDR2 FQNEAQ. The CDR3 sequence is 16 residues long. In DNA, the CDR3 is TGTGCCAGCAGCCCCGAGGGGCCCCGAACCTACAATGAGCAGTTCTTA. Its protein is CASSPEGPRTYNEQFL.

This clonotype was counted a few times. The chain recombines TRBV28 with TRBJ2-5; maybe TRBD1 (5 bases). Trimming cost V 6 bases and J 3 bases, with 20 bases left between them. The CDR3 has 16 amino acids. The germline CDR1 and CDR2 sequences are MDHEN and SYDVKM. This CDR3 reads CASRPSLGVAEETQYF. The DNA of the CDR3 is TGTGCCAGCAGGCCGAGCCTAGGGGTCGCTGAAGAGACCCAGTACTTC.

V usage is TRBV7-8 and J usage is TRBJ2-1; 10 bases align to TRBD2. This CDR3 has 17 amino acids. The ends lost 5 bases at V and 7 bases at J; junction bases unmatched: 14. Per the germline V gene, CDR1 is SGHVS and CDR2 is FQNEAQ. Here the CDR3 reads CASSLRTSSGSLNEQFF. CDR3 DNA sequence: TGTGCCAGCAGCCTGAGGACTTCTAGCGGGAGCTTAAATGAGCAGTTCTTC.

In its sample, this clonotype was seen a few times. This chain joins TRBV7-8 and TRBJ1-5, with D possibly TRBD1 on 5 matching bases. Trimming pared 3 bases from V and 4 bases from J, leaving 13 bases between. This CDR3 is built from 15 residues. Germline loops: CDR1 SGHVS, CDR2 FQNEAQ. Here the CDR3 reads CASSFLRGLNQPQHF. The CDR3 region has the DNA TGTGCCAGCAGCTTCTTGCGGGGACTTAATCAGCCCCAGCATTTT.

J is TRBJ2-3 and V is TRBV2; D gene ambiguous. V was shortened by 3 bases and J by 7 bases, with 5 bases between the two germline ends. Germline lookup yields CDR1 SNHLY and CDR2 FYNNEI. This CDR3 contains 11 residues. CDR3 region: CASSEGYTQYF. The CDR3 DNA sequence: TGTGCCAGCAGTGAGGGTTATACGCAGTATTTT.